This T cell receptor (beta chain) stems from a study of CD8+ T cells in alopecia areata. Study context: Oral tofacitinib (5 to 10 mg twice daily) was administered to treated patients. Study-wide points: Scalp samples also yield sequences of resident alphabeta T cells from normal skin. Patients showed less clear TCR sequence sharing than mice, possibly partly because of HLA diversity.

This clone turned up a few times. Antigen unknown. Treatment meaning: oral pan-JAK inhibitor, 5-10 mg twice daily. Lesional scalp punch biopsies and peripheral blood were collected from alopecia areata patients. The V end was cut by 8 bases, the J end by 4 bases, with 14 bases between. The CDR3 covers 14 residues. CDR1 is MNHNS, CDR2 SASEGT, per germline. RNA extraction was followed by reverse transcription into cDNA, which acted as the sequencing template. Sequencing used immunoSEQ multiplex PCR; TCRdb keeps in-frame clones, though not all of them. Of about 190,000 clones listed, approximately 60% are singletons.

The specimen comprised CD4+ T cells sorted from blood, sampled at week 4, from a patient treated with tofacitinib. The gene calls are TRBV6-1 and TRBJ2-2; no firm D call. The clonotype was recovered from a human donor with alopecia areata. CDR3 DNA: TGTGCCAGCGAGAAAGGGTCAATCACCGGGGAGCTGTTTTTT. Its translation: CASEKGSITGELFF.